This T cell receptor (beta chain) was identified in a study of cytomegalovirus exposure and HLA in healthy donors. Findings and caveats of the study: Within a later analysis, the majority of CMV-associated TCR beta chains appeared HLA-restricted. Rarity characterized most TCR sequences, yet some public TCRs appeared in many donors.

The study ran its PCR with 60 Vbeta and 13 Jbeta primers. The data were produced by immunoSEQ multiplex PCR, yet TCRdb's version contains in-frame clones alone and is incomplete. The repertoire consists of 130,000 to 150,000 clones, with more than 75% occurring once and the leading ten covering about 5%. Details on this clone: The antigen is unknown.

The V segment lost 4 bases and the J segment 2 bases; nucleotides outside the gene matches: 5. The CDR3 totals 14 residues. Germline V lookup: CDR1 SGHAT, CDR2 FQNNGV. The genes are TRBV11-2 and TRBJ2-7, with TRBD1 matching over 7 bases. The material sequenced was PBMCs. This TCR was sampled from a male donor in good health and CMV-seronegative. The CDR3 sequence is CASSSFTGAYEQYF. The CDR3 DNA reads TGTGCCAGCAGCTCCTTTACAGGGGCCTACGAGCAGTACTTC.